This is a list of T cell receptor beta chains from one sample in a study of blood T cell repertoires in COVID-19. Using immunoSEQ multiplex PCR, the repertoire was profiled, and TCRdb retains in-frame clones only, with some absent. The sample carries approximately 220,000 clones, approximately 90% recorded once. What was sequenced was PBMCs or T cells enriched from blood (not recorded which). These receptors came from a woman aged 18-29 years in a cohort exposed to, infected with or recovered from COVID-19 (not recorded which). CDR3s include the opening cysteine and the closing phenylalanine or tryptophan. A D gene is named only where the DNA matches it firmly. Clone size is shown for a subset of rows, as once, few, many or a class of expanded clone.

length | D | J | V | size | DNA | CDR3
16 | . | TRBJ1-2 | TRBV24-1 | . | TGTGCCACCAGTGACCACAGGGAAGGGGGTACAGATGGCTACACCTTC | CATSDHREGGTDGYTF
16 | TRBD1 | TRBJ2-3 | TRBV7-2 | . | TGTGCCAGCAGCTTAGGAGGGACAGGGGTCACAGATACGCAGTATTTT | CASSLGGTGVTDTQYF
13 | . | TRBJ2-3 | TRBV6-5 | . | TGTGCCAGCAGCGTCCGGGTCACAGATACGCAGTATTTT | CASSVRVTDTQYF
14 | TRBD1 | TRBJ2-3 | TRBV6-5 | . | TGTGCCAGCAGCTACAGGGGAAGCACAGATACGCAGTATTTT | CASSYRGSTDTQYF
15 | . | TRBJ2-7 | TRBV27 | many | TGTGCCAGCAGTTTCAAGGGGGACCAACCCTACGAGCAGTACTTC | CASSFKGDQPYEQYF
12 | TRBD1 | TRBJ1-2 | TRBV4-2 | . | TGTGCCAGCAGCCAAGATAGGAGAGGACAGGTATTC | CASSQDRRGQVF
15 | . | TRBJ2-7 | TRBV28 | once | TGTGCCAGCAGTTTCCCTTCGACGGGGTTCTACGAGCAGTACTTC | CASSFPSTGFYEQYF
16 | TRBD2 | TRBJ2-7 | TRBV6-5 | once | TGTGCCAGCAGTTACTCGAGGGCTAGCGGGAACCACGAGCAGTACTTC | CASSYSRASGNHEQYF
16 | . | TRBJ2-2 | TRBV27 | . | TGTGCCAGCAGTTTTCTGTCCTGGCCCGACACCGGGGAGCTGTTTTTT | CASSFLSWPDTGELFF
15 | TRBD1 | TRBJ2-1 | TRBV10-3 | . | TGTGCCATCAGTGACTTCGACAGGGGAGACAATGAGCAGTTCTTC | CAISDFDRGDNEQFF
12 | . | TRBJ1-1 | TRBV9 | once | TGTGCCAGCAGCAGAGAGGGACTAGGGGCTTTCTTT | CASSREGLGAFF
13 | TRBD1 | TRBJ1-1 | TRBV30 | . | TGTGCCTCCCTGACAGGGCAGAAGGCTGAAGCTTTCTTT | CASLTGQKAEAFF
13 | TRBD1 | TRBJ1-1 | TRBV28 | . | TGTGCCAGCAGTCAGAACCGGGACAGGGAAGCTTTCTTT | CASSQNRDREAFF
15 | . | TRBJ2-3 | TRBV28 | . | TGTGCCAGCAGTTCTCCTACTAGTCCCCCAGATACGCAGTATTTT | CASSSPTSPPDTQYF
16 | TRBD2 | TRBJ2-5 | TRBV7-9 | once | TGTGCCAGCAGCTTAGGGGCCGGACTAGGGCAAGAGACCCAGTACTTC | CASSLGAGLGQETQYF
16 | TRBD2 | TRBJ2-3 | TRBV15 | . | TGTGCCACCAGCAGAGGTCGGCGGGAGGGCACAGATACGCAGTATTTT | CATSRGRREGTDTQYF
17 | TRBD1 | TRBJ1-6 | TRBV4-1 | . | TGCGCCAGCAGCCAGGGACAGGGGGCCCCCCTTAATTCACCCCTCCACTTT | CASSQGQGAPLNSPLHF
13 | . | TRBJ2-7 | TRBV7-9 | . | TGTGCCAGCAGCTTAAATACCGCGAGCGAGCAGTACTTC | CASSLNTASEQYF
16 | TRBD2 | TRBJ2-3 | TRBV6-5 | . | TGTGCCAGCAGTTACTCAGGGACTAGCGTTCCAGATACGCAGTATTTT | CASSYSGTSVPDTQYF
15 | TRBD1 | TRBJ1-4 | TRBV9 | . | TGTGCCAGCAGCCCGGGGACAGTAACTAATGAAAAACTGTTTTTT | CASSPGTVTNEKLFF
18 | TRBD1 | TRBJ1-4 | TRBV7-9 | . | TGTGCCAGCAGCTTATCTAGACAGGGGGTTGGAACTAATGAAAAACTGTTTTTT | CASSLSRQGVGTNEKLFF
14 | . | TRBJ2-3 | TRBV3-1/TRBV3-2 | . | TGTGCCAGCAGCCAAGTGGGGGCGCAAGATACGCAGTATTTT | CASSQVGAQDTQYF
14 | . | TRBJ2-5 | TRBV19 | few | TGTGCCAGTAGTATAACGGCAGGGATGGAGACCCAGTACTTC | CASSITAGMETQYF
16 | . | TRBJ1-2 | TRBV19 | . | TGTGCCAGTAGTATTATCGATCCCGAGCAGGGCCGGGGCTACACCTTC | CASSIIDPEQGRGYTF
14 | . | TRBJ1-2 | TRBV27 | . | TGTGCCAGCAGTTATCGGGAAACCAACTATGGCTACACCTTC | CASSYRETNYGYTF
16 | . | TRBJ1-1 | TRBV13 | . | TGTGCCAGCAGTTTAATGGAGAGCCCTCTGAACACTGAAGCTTTCTTT | CASSLMESPLNTEAFF
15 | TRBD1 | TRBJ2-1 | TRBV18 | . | TGTGCCAGCTCGGTACGACAGGGGAAGGTGGATGAGCAGTTCTTC | CASSVRQGKVDEQFF
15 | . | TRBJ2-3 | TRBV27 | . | TGTGCCAGCAGCAGCCCAGCGCTTCGCACAGATACGCAGTATTTT | CASSSPALRTDTQYF
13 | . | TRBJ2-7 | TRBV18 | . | TGTGCCAGCTCACCAACTCGGGAGAACGAGCAGTACTTC | CASSPTRENEQYF